The 4 T cell receptor beta chains reported below all come from one sample, sequenced in a study of shared clonotypes between healthy human individuals (TCRdb year 2020). The library was prepared using the immunoSEQ multiplex PCR assay. TCRdb re-hosts the immuneACCESS table, in-frame sequences only. Its copies lack some clones; in the studies checked, an unresolved V gene accounts for under half of them, and the cause for the rest is not known. The sample table shows more than 500,000 clones, and 95% are seen once. In total, the top ten clones hold about 0.11% of the sample. CD8 naive samples consisted of CD45RO-negative cells that were positively selected for CCR7, yielding a CD45RA+CCR7+ population without TemRA cells. The specimen was naive CD8+ T cells sorted from blood. Read against the paper, the sample's cell subset or site label means: CD45RA+CCR7+. The receptors originated from a woman younger than 45 in good health.

This rearrangement joins TRBV7-9 to TRBJ2-6; D gene unclear. V was clipped by 1 base and J by 2 bases, with 9 bases between them. The germline gives CDR1 SEHNR, CDR2 FQNEAQ (reference sequence). The CDR3 length is 16 residues. The CDR3 sequence is CASSLELGPGANVLTF. CDR3 coding DNA: TGTGCCAGCAGCTTAGAGCTGGGTCCTGGGGCCAACGTCCTGACTTTC.

This CDR3 reads CASSYVTDSYEQYF. The CDR3 DNA follows: TGTGCCAGTAGCTATGTGACGGATTCCTACGAGCAGTACTTC. J is TRBJ2-7 and V is TRBV19; D gene uncertain. The germline V gene has CDR1 LNHDA and CDR2 SQIVND (reference sequence). The CDR3 loop spans 14 amino acids. V shed 6 bases and J shed 1 base, with 13 bases lying between them. Full variable domain (missing parts from reference TRBV19 and TRBJ2-7): DGGITQSPKYLFRKEGQNVTLSCEQNLNHDAMYWYRQDPGQGLRLIYYSQIVNDFQKGDIAEGYSVSREKKESFPLTVTSAQKNPTAFYLCASSYVTDSYEQYFGPGTRLTVT.

The chain recombines TRBV4-1 with TRBJ2-4, with 10 bases lining up with TRBD1. Germline-derived CDR1 and CDR2 are MGHRA and YSYEKL. This CDR3 contains 16 residues. V shed 4 bases, J shed 0 bases, and the junction held 3 bases outside the gene matches. The CDR3 loop reads CASSLDRGRAKNIQYF. CDR3 DNA: TGCGCCAGCAGCCTAGACAGGGGGCGAGCCAAAAACATTCAGTACTTC.

V gene TRBV28 combines with J gene TRBJ1-2; tentatively, D is TRBD1 (5 bases). CDR3 size: 13 residues. Germline V gene data show CDR1 as MDHEN and CDR2 as SYDVKM. V was pared by 5 bases and J by 6 bases, with 13 bases between. CDR3 protein: CASSTDSYNGYTF. The CDR3 DNA reads as TGTGCCAGCAGTACCGACAGCTATAATGGCTACACCTTC.